The T cell receptor (beta chain) under discussion was sequenced for a study of beta chain features in type 1 diabetes listed by TCRdb under 2018. Background for the entire study: Patients and healthy donors did not differ in mean age, gender distribution, total cell number or subset yield. A total of roughly 100 million sorted cells were examined across all samples, and RNA yield correlated strongly with the number of cells per subset. The study compared the TCRB repertoires of sorted circulating CD4+ T cell subsets in recently diagnosed type 1 diabetes patients with those in matched healthy donors. Whereas all 28 donors provided naive and central memory subsets, regulatory and stem cell-like memory subsets were isolated from just 8 patients and roughly 8 healthy donors. The investigation overall reported the following: The naive, central memory and regulatory TCRB repertoires appeared to resemble one another more closely among patients than among healthy donors. Because cDNA rather than genomic DNA was sequenced, highly expressing activated cells could have been over-represented, although no difference in activation and CD3 levels was found between groups. In all four CD4+ subsets, TCRB CDR3 length was moderately but significantly shorter in type 1 diabetes patients. PCR might favor shorter templates, but patient and control samples were amplified and corrected together, so any skew would affect both groups equally. Because the HLA sub-analyses included only small numbers of individuals, any influence of HLA type on TCRB rearrangement was left unresolved. Patients with type 1 diabetes made fewer insertions and deleted more nucleotides at VDJ recombination sites, implying thymic rearrangement abnormalities.

The High Capacity cDNA Reverse Transcription Kit was used to reverse transcribe all of the isolated RNA, meaning that expressed TCRB transcripts were what got sequenced. Naive, central memory and regulatory T cell samples underwent deep immunoSEQ sequencing, averaging about 3.57 million total reads per sample. Sorted cells were lysed in RLT buffer and RNA was extracted with DNase-treated RNeasy Micro or Mini kits, depending on cell number. To prevent cross-contamination, every cell subset was processed on its own, while patient and healthy donor samples were processed together. The immunoSEQ multiplex PCR was used to amplify TCRB sequences from cDNA, yielding 87-bp fragments that span the CDR3 region. The amplicons were sequenced using the Illumina HiSeq platform. Under the source paper's analysis protocol: Synthetic template baselines were used to correct PCR bias computationally, reads within Hamming distance 2 were collapsed together, and singletons that could not be merged were discarded. Reads were aligned against IMGT so that V, D and J genes, CDR3 length and insertions or deletions at six rearrangement sites could be assigned. Clonotype counts were normalized to sorted cell number within each subset before computing true diversity and Gini coefficients with the tcR R package. The overlap coefficient, calculated on TCRB nucleotide sequences, was used to measure repertoire sharing. Out-of-frame TCRB sequences from naive cells were analyzed to stand in for the pre-selection repertoire. In TCRdb, the immuneACCESS table is reduced to in-frame sequences with V and J assigned. These tables do not hold every clone; where another copy was compared, an unresolved V gene accounts for under half, and the others remain unexplained. That table furnishes V, J and clone size, whereas the DNA furnished D and trimming. In this sample the table shows 150,000 to 200,000 clones, roughly 59% of which occur a single time. Under 0.1% of the sample is in the top ten clones.

On this clone: There is no known antigen for this receptor. Base qualities are not recorded, but no much larger clone differs from it by a single base.

A single peripheral blood draw of about 116 mL on average was collected from each donor into heparinised tubes. A BD FACSAria II was used to sort naive, central memory, regulatory and stem cell-like memory CD4+ T cells with a panel that included CD45RO, CCR7, CD25, CD127, CD95 and CD27. Purity was above 95% for every sorted population. PBMCs were isolated immediately by Lymphoprep density gradient centrifugation and stained directly without culture. Samples were stained and sorted in pairs, with one healthy donor and one patient per experiment, so that batch effects were minimized. From its cysteine to its phenylalanine, the CDR3 spans 14 amino acids. Only the CDR3 part of the read is kept: 42 bases, read in frame from the first base. Cut back by 2 bases and 2 bases, the V and J ends lie 11 bases apart. CDR1 and CDR2 are read off the germline V gene (reference sequence) as GTSNPN and SVGIG.

The receptor comes from a man aged 25-45 years with type 1 diabetes. The sequence is built from TRBV30 and TRBJ2-3; the D gene is possibly TRBD1 or TRBD2, each agreeing over 5 bases. Sample: naive CD4+ T cells from blood. Taken with the paper, the label for cell subset or site translates to: true naive CD4+ T cells. The CDR3 amino acid sequence is: CAWSQGVHTDTQYF. The nucleotides are TGTGCCTGGAGTCAGGGAGTCCACACAGATACGCAGTATTTT. The variable domain in full, with residues beyond the CDR3 obtained from the reference TRBV30 and TRBJ2-3 genes, is SQTIHQWPATLVQPVGSPLSLECTVEGTSNPNLYWYRQAAGRGLQLLFYSVGIGQISSEVPQNLSASRPQDRQFILSSKKLLLSDSGFYLCAWSQGVHTDTQYFGPGTRLTVL.